This is a list of T cell receptor beta chains from one sample in a study of PD-1 blockade in mismatch repair-deficient tumors. TCRdb keeps only in-frame clones here, not all; method: immunoSEQ multiplex PCR. Of tens of thousands of clones listed, more than 65% were seen once; the top ten hold around 2.6%. The sample in question was peripheral blood, obtained 12 weeks after starting pembrolizumab. The receptors come from an adult with mismatch repair-deficient cancer. Both conserved end residues are part of each CDR3. A D gene is named only where the DNA matches it firmly. Some rows have no size entry. The others give once, few or many, or a class for an expanded clone.

clone size	CDR3 length	V gene	D gene	J gene	CDR3 protein	CDR3 DNA
.	16	TRBV10-2	TRBD1	TRBJ1-5	CASSEGTGGVIQPQHF	TGCGCCAGCAGTGAGGGGACAGGGGGAGTGATTCAGCCCCAGCATTTT
.	13	TRBV27	TRBD1	TRBJ1-5	CASRGQGGQPQHF	TGTGCCAGCAGAGGACAGGGCGGTCAGCCCCAGCATTTT
.	16	TRBV19	.	TRBJ2-1	CASKGGRGTYYNEQFF	TGTGCCAGTAAGGGGGGGAGGGGGACCTACTACAATGAGCAGTTCTTC
.	16	TRBV4-1	TRBD2	TRBJ2-1	CASSQSPGGSYNEQFF	TGCGCCAGCAGCCAATCCCCGGGAGGGTCCTACAATGAGCAGTTCTTC
.	15	TRBV7-9	.	TRBJ1-4	CASSPGDQQNEKLFF	TGTGCCAGCAGCCCTGGAGACCAGCAAAATGAAAAACTGTTTTTT
.	16	TRBV5-5	TRBD1	TRBJ1-1	CASSLERTGGLTEAFF	TGTGCCAGCAGCTTGGAGAGGACAGGAGGGCTCACTGAAGCTTTCTTT
.	14	TRBV5-4	.	TRBJ2-5	CASSYRQAGETQYF	TGTGCCAGCAGTTATCGACAGGCTGGAGAGACCCAGTACTTC
once	15	TRBV5-4	.	TRBJ2-5	CASSPTGGDGETQYF	TGTGCCAGCAGCCCAACAGGAGGGGATGGTGAGACCCAGTACTTC
.	16	TRBV11-2	TRBD2	TRBJ2-1	CASSLAPRDYNAEQFF	TGTGCCAGCAGCTTAGCACCCCGGGACTATAACGCCGAGCAGTTCTTC
.	12	TRBV4-1	.	TRBJ2-1	CASSQSSNEQFF	TGCGCCAGCAGCCAATCAAGCAATGAGCAGTTCTTC
.	14	TRBV5-1	.	TRBJ1-3	CASSLAPTGNTIYF	TGCGCCAGCAGCTTGGCCCCCACTGGAAACACCATATATTTT
.	17	TRBV5-5	TRBD2	TRBJ2-2	CASSAVSGGIGFGELFF	TGTGCCAGCAGCGCGGTCTCCGGGGGGATTGGTTTTGGGGAGCTGTTTTTT
few	14	TRBV27	.	TRBJ1-2	CASSPTKGGYGYTF	TGTGCCAGCAGTCCGACGAAAGGCGGCTATGGCTACACCTTC
.	16	TRBV5-1	TRBD2	TRBJ2-7	CASSPRTSGNTYEQYF	TGCGCCAGCAGCCCCAGGACTAGCGGCAACACCTACGAGCAGTACTTC
.	14	TRBV5-8	.	TRBJ2-5	CASSLRQGGETQYF	TGTGCCAGCAGCTTGCGGCAGGGTGGAGAGACCCAGTACTTC
.	11	TRBV18	.	TRBJ2-5	CASSTKETQYF	TGTGCCAGCTCAACAAAAGAGACCCAGTACTTC
.	16	TRBV5-1	.	TRBJ2-3	CASSPVFIGLTDTQYF	TGCGCCAGCAGCCCCGTCTTCATTGGCCTCACAGATACGCAGTATTTT
.	13	TRBV6-6	.	TRBJ1-2	CASRLRGSYGYTF	TGTGCCAGCAGGCTTCGGGGCAGCTATGGCTACACCTTC
.	15	TRBV11-2	TRBD2	TRBJ2-5	CASSLVWGGVETQYF	TGTGCCAGCAGCTTAGTTTGGGGAGGGGTCGAGACCCAGTACTTC
.	14	TRBV10-3	TRBD2	TRBJ2-5	CATLDSGAQETQYF	TGTGCCACCCTGGATAGCGGGGCACAAGAGACCCAGTACTTC
.	14	TRBV9	.	TRBJ2-7	CASSTGIALYEQYF	TGTGCCAGCAGTACAGGGATTGCACTCTACGAGCAGTACTTC
.	15	TRBV11-2	TRBD1	TRBJ1-4	CASSSRTGINEKLFF	TGTGCCAGCAGCTCGAGGACAGGGATTAATGAAAAACTGTTTTTT
.	15	TRBV2	TRBD2	TRBJ2-3	CASRILASSTDTQYF	TGTGCCAGCAGAATACTAGCGTCTAGCACAGATACGCAGTATTTT
.	14	TRBV6-6	.	TRBJ2-7	CASSWRQSVYEQYF	TGTGCCAGCAGTTGGAGACAGTCCGTCTACGAGCAGTACTTC
.	15	TRBV7-9	TRBD1	TRBJ2-1	CASSLIRGLNNEQFF	TGTGCCAGCAGCTTGATAAGGGGGCTTAACAATGAGCAGTTCTTC
.	15	TRBV5-1	.	TRBJ1-1	CASSLGVEMNTEAFF	TGCGCCAGCAGCTTGGGTGTGGAGATGAACACTGAAGCTTTCTTT
.	13	TRBV6-1	TRBD2	TRBJ2-7	CASASGSTYEQYF	TGTGCCAGTGCTAGCGGGAGCACCTACGAGCAGTACTTC
.	11	TRBV30	.	TRBJ2-7	CAWSVWNEQYF	TGTGCCTGGAGTGTATGGAACGAGCAGTACTTC
.	12	TRBV7-9	.	TRBJ2-7	CASSLSSAEQYF	TGTGCCAGCAGCTTATCCTCTGCCGAGCAGTACTTC
.	13	TRBV13	.	TRBJ1-1	CASRGPTNTEAFF	TGTGCCAGCAGAGGACCGACGAACACTGAAGCTTTCTTT
.	15	TRBV4-3	TRBD1	TRBJ1-1	CASSQETGVNTEAFF	TGCGCCAGCAGCCAAGAGACAGGGGTGAACACTGAAGCTTTCTTT
.	12	TRBV28	.	TRBJ2-1	CASSLKGPKQFF	TGTGCCAGCAGTTTAAAAGGGCCTAAGCAGTTCTTC
few	13	TRBV25-1	TRBD1	TRBJ1-1	CASGDRWNTEAFF	TGTGCCAGCGGGGACAGGTGGAACACTGAAGCTTTCTTT
.	14	TRBV29-1	.	TRBJ2-1	CSVIGGPGGNEQFF	TGCAGCGTTATTGGGGGGCCGGGGGGCAATGAGCAGTTCTTC
.	13	TRBV6-1	.	TRBJ1-4	CASSEIGVEKLFF	TGTGCCAGCAGTGAAATCGGGGTTGAAAAACTGTTTTTT
.	14	TRBV19	.	TRBJ2-3	CASNDQASTDTQYF	TGTGCCAGTAACGATCAGGCCAGCACAGATACGCAGTATTTT
once	14	TRBV19	TRBD1	TRBJ1-1	CASSSPGQLTEAFF	TGTGCCAGTAGTAGTCCGGGACAGCTCACTGAAGCTTTCTTT
few	14	TRBV6-1	.	TRBJ1-5	CASKNSGVPWPQHF	TGTGCCAGCAAAAACTCGGGGGTCCCGTGGCCCCAGCATTTT
few	13	TRBV19	.	TRBJ1-1	CASSIEGFTEAFF	TGTGCCAGTAGTATTGAGGGGTTCACTGAAGCTTTCTTT
once	13	TRBV11-2	.	TRBJ2-2	CASSLGGTGELFF	TGTGCCAGCAGCTTAGGAGGTACCGGGGAGCTGTTTTTT
.	14	TRBV6-5	.	TRBJ1-5	CASRPWDLNQPQHF	TGTGCCAGCAGACCCTGGGACCTCAATCAGCCCCAGCATTTT
few	15	TRBV21-1	.	TRBJ2-7	CASSKAREFSYEQYF	TGTGCCAGCAGCAAAGCGCGTGAGTTCTCCTACGAGCAGTACTTC
.	13	TRBV6-6	.	TRBJ1-1	CASSPPSNTEAFF	TGTGCCAGCAGCCCCCCCTCGAACACTGAAGCTTTCTTT
.	16	TRBV27	TRBD2	TRBJ2-2	CASSVASGSHTGELFF	TGTGCCAGCAGTGTTGCTAGCGGGAGTCACACCGGGGAGCTGTTTTTT
.	17	TRBV7-3	.	TRBJ2-1	CASSLTGSGSVRSEQFF	TGTGCCAGCAGCTTAACGGGATCTGGTAGCGTGAGGAGTGAGCAGTTCTTC
.	13	TRBV19	.	TRBJ1-1	CASSMGGDTEAFF	TGTGCCAGTAGTATGGGGGGGGACACTGAAGCTTTCTTT
.	16	TRBV7-2	.	TRBJ1-5	CASSLRPGTGNQPQHF	TGTGCCAGCAGCTTAAGACCCGGGACGGGGAATCAGCCCCAGCATTTT
.	14	TRBV10-3	.	TRBJ2-6	CAITSGAGANVLTF	TGTGCCATCACTTCGGGTGCTGGGGCCAACGTCCTGACTTTC
.	13	TRBV2	.	TRBJ2-5	CASSPGVGLAQYF	TGTGCCAGCTCCCCGGGGGTAGGTTTGGCCCAGTACTTC
.	16	TRBV28	TRBD2	TRBJ2-3	CASSFLLATNTDTQYF	TGTGCCAGCAGTTTCTTACTAGCGACTAACACAGATACGCAGTATTTT
.	15	TRBV5-4	.	TRBJ1-4	CASSLHRATNEKLFF	TGTGCCAGCAGCTTGCACAGGGCTACTAATGAAAAACTGTTTTTT